Below, one T cell receptor (beta chain) is given with its context. The data were taken from a study of shared clonotypes between healthy human individuals. Trimming cost V 5 bases and J 1 base, with 9 bases left between them. The V gene's germline CDR1 is SGHTA and CDR2 FQGNSA. This CDR3 region has 14 residues. TCRdb's copy holds only in-frame clones and misses some; the assay was immunoSEQ multiplex PCR. This table holds millions of clones, 95% found once. The study drew all its donors from Caucasian adults living in Nashville, Tennessee. The source is a man between 18 and 35 years old in good health. The specimen sequenced was naive CD4+ T cells sorted from blood. Specified subset: CD45RA+ positively selected. V is TRBV7-2 and J is TRBJ1-5; D gene uncertain. CDR3 residues: CASSRYLSNQPQHF. The CDR3 bases are TGTGCCAGCAGCCGGTATCTCAGCAATCAGCCCCAGCATTTT.